This is a list of T cell receptor beta chains from one sample in a study of control samples from healthy donors and cancer patients. The data were produced by immunoSEQ multiplex PCR, yet TCRdb's version contains in-frame clones alone and is incomplete. The data hold some 410,000 clones, with 80% to 95% observed a single time. What was sequenced was PBMCs. The receptors here all came from a man aged 35 to 55 with head and neck cancer. The CDR3 runs from the conserved cysteine through the conserved F or W. Fields, in order: CDR3 length, D gene, V gene, clone size, J gene, CDR3 protein, CDR3 DNA. D genes are given only for firm matches. A clone size is listed for some rows: how often the clone was seen (once, few, many), or a class if it is expanded.

>14|NA|TRBV28|NA|TRBJ2-5
CASSFGLPEGTQYF
TGTGCCAGCAGTTTTGGCCTCCCAGAAGGGACCCAGTACTTC
>16|NA|TRBV3-1/TRBV3-2|once|TRBJ1-5
CASSQDILGGNQPQHF
TGTGCCAGCAGCCAAGATATTCTGGGGGGCAATCAGCCCCAGCATTTT
>18|TRBD1|TRBV18|NA|TRBJ1-1
CASSQPGQGKTLNTEAFF
TGTGCCAGCTCACAACCGGGACAGGGGAAAACCTTGAACACTGAAGCTTTCTTT
>13|NA|TRBV7-3|NA|TRBJ2-5
CASSLNRDGTQYF
TGTGCCAGCAGCTTAAATCGGGATGGGACCCAGTACTTC
>18|NA|TRBV5-6|NA|TRBJ1-2
CASSTIRRTVLTNYGYTF
TGTGCCAGCAGCACAATACGCCGGACTGTACTTACTAACTATGGCTACACCTTC
>15|NA|TRBV29-1|few|TRBJ1-2
CSVEDRGRAVEGYTF
TGCAGCGTTGAAGATCGGGGCAGGGCGGTTGAGGGCTACACCTTC
>14|NA|TRBV7-9|NA|TRBJ1-1
CASSLATVNTEAFF
TGTGCCAGCAGCTTAGCGACAGTTAACACTGAAGCTTTCTTT
>13|NA|TRBV30|NA|TRBJ1-4
CAWSETANEKLFF
TGTGCCTGGAGTGAAACAGCAAATGAAAAACTGTTTTTT
>13|NA|TRBV14|NA|TRBJ1-1
CASSQVVVTEAFF
TGTGCCAGCAGCCAAGTAGTTGTCACTGAAGCTTTCTTT
>14|TRBD1|TRBV11-3|NA|TRBJ2-7
CASSSRTGQDEQYF
TGTGCCAGCAGCTCGAGGACAGGGCAAGACGAGCAGTACTTC
>15|TRBD2|TRBV29-1|once|TRBJ2-7
CSVASGTSGRYEQYF
TGCAGCGTTGCCTCCGGGACTAGCGGGAGGTACGAGCAGTACTTC
>12|NA|TRBV6-5|NA|TRBJ2-2
CASSYSTGELFF
TGTGCCAGCAGTTACAGCACCGGGGAGCTGTTTTTT
>17|TRBD1|TRBV13|NA|TRBJ2-3
CASTIMSRDRGTDTQYF
TGTGCCAGCACCATCATGAGCCGGGACAGGGGAACAGATACGCAGTATTTT
>14|TRBD2|TRBV7-3|NA|TRBJ2-1
CASSLLAGGFEQFF
TGTGCCAGCAGCTTACTAGCGGGGGGGTTTGAGCAGTTCTTC
>11|NA|TRBV7-9|NA|TRBJ1-3
CASSRGQPIYF
TGTGCCAGCAGCCGTGGACAGCCAATATATTTT
>16|NA|TRBV6-6|NA|TRBJ2-5
CASSYSPVGEGETQYF
TGTGCCAGCAGTTACTCGCCCGTGGGAGAGGGAGAGACCCAGTACTTC
>14|TRBD1|TRBV15|NA|TRBJ2-7
CATSAGQGAYEQYF
TGTGCCACCAGCGCAGGACAGGGGGCCTACGAGCAGTACTTC
>14|NA|TRBV7-6|NA|TRBJ2-5
CASSFGLTQETQYF
TGTGCCAGCAGCTTTGGCCTGACCCAAGAGACCCAGTACTTC
>15|TRBD1|TRBV6-5|NA|TRBJ2-5
CASSTGQGASETQYF
TGTGCCAGCAGTACTGGACAGGGGGCCTCAGAGACCCAGTACTTC
>13|NA|TRBV12-3/TRBV12-4|NA|TRBJ2-5
CASSPVARETQYF
TGTGCCAGCAGTCCCGTTGCGAGAGAGACCCAGTACTTC